The 29 T cell receptor beta chains reported below all come from one sample, sequenced in a study of CD4+ T cells in melanoma. Clones were sequenced by immunoSEQ multiplex PCR, and TCRdb holds only the in-frame ones, with some missing. Here the sample spans 90,000 to 130,000 clones, about 90% being singletons. The sample consisted of peripheral blood. These receptors were collected from a human donor with melanoma.

This clone was counted only a few times. The chain couples TRBV4-3 to TRBJ1-2; D is undetermined. V was trimmed by 0 bases and J by 8 bases, leaving 19 bases between them. Germline loops: CDR1 LGHNA, CDR2 YSLEER. This CDR3 contains 16 residues. The DNA of the CDR3 is TGCGCCAGCAGCCAAGAAGTAGTTGGACCGTGGGGAGGCTACACCTTC. Its translation: CASSQEVVGPWGGYTF.

The count of this clone is one. This rearrangement joins TRBV4-2 to TRBJ2-1; perhaps TRBD2 as D (5 bases). Germline V CDR1 and CDR2: LGHNA, YNFKEQ. CDR3 length: 15 amino acids. V was clipped by 1 base and J by 6 bases, with 13 bases between them. The CDR3: CASSQVGIGGNEQFF. CDR3 nucleotides: TGTGCCAGCAGCCAAGTCGGGATAGGTGGCAATGAGCAGTTCTTC.

The V call is TRBV5-8, the J call TRBJ2-3, with 10 bases aligning to TRBD2. The CDR3 loop spans 17 amino acids. Germline assignment: CDR1 SGHTS and CDR2 YDEGEE. J gave up 1 base and V 1 base, and 6 bases lay outside the gene matches. CDR3: CASSLRLGTSGTDTQYF. CDR3 sequence (DNA): TGTGCCAGCAGCTTGAGACTGGGGACTAGCGGCACAGATACGCAGTATTTT. Based on the CDR3 plus reference TRBV5-8 and TRBJ2-3, the full variable domain is EAGVTQSPTHLIKTRGQQATLRCSPISGHTSVYWYQQALGLGLQFLLWYDEGEERNRGNFPPRFSGRQFPNYSSELNVNALELEDSALYLCASSLRLGTSGTDTQYFGPGTRLTVL.

This clone occurred once. The rearrangement joins TRBV4-3 to TRBJ2-5; D not certain. V was trimmed by 0 bases and J by 4 bases, leaving 12 bases between them. The length of the CDR3 is 15 residues. CDR1 and CDR2 from the germline V gene are LGHNA and YSLEER. This CDR3 reads CASSQDGDVGETQYF. The DNA of the CDR3 is TGCGCCAGCAGCCAAGATGGGGATGTAGGAGAGACCCAGTACTTC.

The gene calls are TRBV5-4 and TRBJ1-1; 7 bases line up with TRBD1. CDR1 is SGHNT and CDR2 is YYREEE in the germline V gene (reference sequence). This CDR3 contains 14 residues. J gave up 1 base and V 4 bases, and 4 bases lay outside the gene matches. The CDR3 loop reads CASSQGQRNTEAFF. In DNA form, the CDR3 reads TGTGCCAGCAGCCAGGGACAGCGGAACACTGAAGCTTTCTTT.

This chain uses TRBV28 with TRBJ1-2; TRBD1 aligns across 12 bases. This CDR3 comprises 15 residues. The V gene end was trimmed by 5 bases and the J gene end by 5 bases; junction bases not matched to a gene: 6. Germline values: CDR1 MDHEN, CDR2 SYDVKM. As DNA, the CDR3 is TGTGCCAGCAGTCCGGGGACAGGGGGCGTTTATGGCTACACCTTC. Translating gives CASSPGTGGVYGYTF.

J is TRBJ2-5 and V is TRBV18; TRBD2 matches at 10 bases. Germline V gives CDR1 KGHSH, CDR2 LQKENI. The CDR3 spans 16 residues. V trimming: 3 bases; J trimming: 4 bases; junction bases outside the gene matches: 8. CDR3 loop: CASSPGPAGGRETQYF. The DNA for the CDR3 is TGTGCCAGCTCACCGGGCCCAGCGGGGGGGCGAGAGACCCAGTACTTC. The full variable domain, in which reference TRBV18 and TRBJ2-5 provide the parts outside the CDR3, is NAGVMQNPRHLVRRRGQEARLRCSPMKGHSHVYWYRQLPEEGLKFMVYLQKENIIDESGMPKERFSAEFPKEGPSILRIQQVVRGDSAAYFCASSPGPAGGRETQYFGPGTRLLVL.

The V gene is TRBV18, the J gene TRBJ2-3, with D possibly TRBD2 on 5 matching bases. V was clipped by 3 bases and J by 5 bases, with 15 bases between them. Germline V gene data show CDR1 as KGHSH and CDR2 as LQKENI. The CDR3 extends over 15 amino acids. This chain's CDR3 is CASSPGRAGQDTQYF. The CDR3 region has the DNA TGTGCCAGCTCACCCGGGCGCGCGGGCCAAGATACGCAGTATTTT.

The V gene is TRBV30, the J gene TRBJ2-1; D is unresolved. Trimming cost V 3 bases and J 3 bases, with 12 bases left between them. The CDR3 is made up of 14 amino acids. Per germline, CDR1 GTSNPN and CDR2 SVGIG (reference sequence). The CDR3 loop reads CAWSPVTSYNEQFF. The CDR3 DNA follows: TGTGCCTGGAGCCCAGTTACCAGCTACAATGAGCAGTTCTTC.

The V call is TRBV11-3, the J call TRBJ1-5; a possible D gene is TRBD1 (6 bases). Germline V CDR1 and CDR2: SGHNT, YENEEA. This CDR3 spans 19 amino acids. Trimming stripped 5 bases from V and 2 bases from J, with 25 bases between. The chain's CDR3 is CASSPWTAGYAGGNQPQHF. CDR3 sequence (DNA): TGTGCCAGCAGCCCGTGGACAGCAGGATATGCGGGCGGCAATCAGCCCCAGCATTTT.

This clone was found once. The rearrangement uses TRBV27 and TRBJ2-5; D is possibly TRBD2 (6 bases). The length of the CDR3 is 16 residues. Germline lookup yields CDR1 MNHEY and CDR2 SMNVEV (reference sequence). Deletions cut 5 bases from V and 1 base from J, with 17 bases between. The CDR3, as DNA: TGTGCCAGCAGTCCCTGGGTAGCGGAAATCCAAGAGACCCAGTACTTC. Protein: CASSPWVAEIQETQYF.

The gene calls are TRBV30 and TRBJ2-7; the match to TRBD1 covers 7 bases. Germline V gene sequence: CDR1 GTSNPN, CDR2 SVGIG (reference sequence). This CDR3 contains 16 residues. Losses at the gene ends were 0 bases for V and 1 base for J; bases not matched to a gene: 9. The CDR3 region has the DNA TGTGCCTGGAGTGTATTTGGACGGGACAGATCCTACGAGCAGTACTTC. Translated: CAWSVFGRDRSYEQYF.

The gene calls are TRBV18 and TRBJ2-7; 7 bases map to TRBD1. The trim removed 3 bases at V and 3 bases at J, leaving 5 bases unmatched. From germline, CDR1 is KGHSH and CDR2 LQKENI. This CDR3 is built from 14 residues. The CDR3, as DNA: TGTGCCAGCTCACCTCCGGGACAGCTCTACGAGCAGTACTTC. Encoded protein: CASSPPGQLYEQYF.

This rearrangement joins TRBV7-9 to TRBJ2-1; D is ambiguous. Germline V lookup: CDR1 SEHNR, CDR2 FQNEAQ (reference sequence). The CDR3 extends over 13 amino acids. Trimming took off 3 bases at V and 4 bases at J, with 7 bases between the two ends. CDR3 bases: TGTGCCAGCAGCTTTGGCAAGTACAATGAGCAGTTCTTC. Encoded protein: CASSFGKYNEQFF.

The chain links TRBV5-6 to TRBJ2-1, with D tentatively TRBD1 (5 bases). This CDR3 is built from 11 residues. Germline assignment: CDR1 SGHDT and CDR2 YYEEEE. V gave up 2 bases and J gave up 12 bases, with 9 bases separating them. CDR3 sequence: CASSLGVGQFF. In nucleotides, the CDR3 is TGTGCCAGCAGCTTAGGGGTTGGGCAGTTCTTC.

J is TRBJ1-1 and V is TRBV7-3; D gene unclear. The length of the CDR3 is 15 residues. V was clipped by 5 bases and J by 0 bases, with 13 bases between them. Germline V lookup: CDR1 SGHTA, CDR2 FQGTGA. The CDR3 spells CASSERIGLNTEAFF. The CDR3, as DNA: TGTGCCAGCAGCGAGAGGATCGGGTTGAACACTGAAGCTTTCTTT.

This chain uses TRBV5-1 with TRBJ1-5; D unresolved. Trimming took off 1 base at V and 3 bases at J, with 8 bases between the two ends. Per germline, CDR1 SGHRS and CDR2 YFSETQ. This CDR3 is 14 amino acids long. Here the CDR3 reads CASSLQTDNQPQHF. CDR3 DNA: TGCGCCAGCAGCTTGCAGACGGACAATCAGCCCCAGCATTTT.

This clone was observed once. The chain has TRBV28 and TRBJ1-2; no definite D call. Germline-derived CDR1 and CDR2 are MDHEN and SYDVKM. The ends were cut back, 6 bases at V and 3 bases at J, with 11 bases in the middle. The CDR3 spans 13 residues. The CDR3 DNA reads TGTGCCAGCAGGCCACAGACTTACTATGGCTACACCTTC. Its protein product is CASRPQTYYGYTF.

This chain joins TRBV18 and TRBJ2-2, with D perhaps TRBD1 (5 bases). CDR3 length equals 16 residues. Trimming took off 4 bases at V and 5 bases at J, with 17 bases between the two ends. Per germline, CDR1 KGHSH and CDR2 LQKENI. The CDR3 protein is CASSLSTRAMTGELFF. CDR3 nucleotide sequence: TGTGCCAGCTCACTTTCCACCAGGGCCATGACCGGGGAGCTGTTTTTT.

The rearrangement joins TRBV4-1 to TRBJ1-5; D possibly corresponds to TRBD1 (5 bases). There are 18 residues in the CDR3. V was trimmed by 4 bases and J by 1 base, leaving 20 bases between them. Germline CDR1 MGHRA, CDR2 YSYEKL. CDR3 sequence (DNA): TGCGCCAGCAGCCCGGGACGAGGAGACCGCGTAAGCAATCAGCCCCAGCATTTT. This gives the protein CASSPGRGDRVSNQPQHF.

This CDR3 reads CASSLTGGQGTDTQYF. CDR3 sequence (DNA): TGTGCCAGCAGCTTGACCGGGGGGCAAGGCACAGATACGCAGTATTTT. V is TRBV7-3 and J is TRBJ2-3; D perhaps matches TRBD2 (7 bases). The CDR3 runs 16 residues. V was clipped by 3 bases and J by 1 base, with 14 bases between them. Looked up from germline, CDR1 is SGHTA and CDR2 is FQGTGA.

This chain joins TRBV27 and TRBJ1-2, with a tentative D call TRBD1 (6 bases). V was trimmed by 3 bases and J by 2 bases, leaving 10 bases between them. This CDR3 is 14 amino acids long. The germline V gene encodes CDR1 MNHEY and CDR2 SMNVEV (reference sequence). The CDR3 coding sequence is TGTGCCAGCAGTTTGACAGGACACAACTATGGCTACACCTTC. Translating it yields CASSLTGHNYGYTF.

The chain links TRBV28 to TRBJ2-7; 8 bases are a match to TRBD1. The trim removed 7 bases at V and 3 bases at J, leaving 8 bases unmatched. The CDR3 consists of 14 residues. Germline loops: CDR1 MDHEN, CDR2 SYDVKM. The chain's CDR3 is CASTTLTGVYEQYF. The CDR3 bases are TGTGCCAGCACTACTTTGACAGGGGTCTACGAGCAGTACTTC.

The chain has TRBV5-1 and TRBJ2-5, with D possibly being TRBD2 (5 bases). The length of the CDR3 is 14 residues. Germline loops: CDR1 SGHRS, CDR2 YFSETQ. V gave up 5 bases and J gave up 1 base, with 12 bases separating them. The CDR3 region is CASRRGFGQETQYF. For the CDR3, the DNA is TGCGCCAGCAGGCGAGGGTTCGGCCAAGAGACCCAGTACTTC.

The chain is built from TRBV4-3 and TRBJ2-1, with D perhaps TRBD1 (5 bases). This CDR3 has 15 residues. Germline CDR1 and CDR2: LGHNA and YSLEER. The V end was cut by 3 bases, the J end by 4 bases, with 13 bases between. This chain's CDR3 is CASSQERTWYNEQFF. CDR3 nucleotide sequence: TGCGCCAGCAGCCAGGAAAGGACATGGTACAATGAGCAGTTCTTC.

Written as DNA, the CDR3 is TGTGCCTGGAGTATCCACAGGGGAAAGAACTATGGCTACACCTTC. Amino acid sequence: CAWSIHRGKNYGYTF. V gene TRBV30 combines with J gene TRBJ1-2; 7 bases align to TRBD1. V shed 2 bases, J shed 2 bases, and the junction held 8 bases outside the gene matches. Germline values: CDR1 GTSNPN, CDR2 SVGIG (reference sequence). This CDR3 has 15 amino acids.

The chain links TRBV7-9 to TRBJ2-3; 9 positions agree with TRBD1. With 1 base clipped from V and 6 bases from J, the junction kept 8 bases outside the gene matches. Germline V gene lookup returns CDR1 SEHNR and CDR2 FQNEAQ (reference sequence). This CDR3 contains 16 residues. CDR3 bases: TGTGCCAGCAGCTTAGACCCGGGACAGGGTAGGGATACGCAGTATTTT. The encoded protein is CASSLDPGQGRDTQYF.

This chain joins TRBV19 and TRBJ2-1, with 14 bases fitting TRBD2. Germline V gives CDR1 LNHDA, CDR2 SQIVND (reference sequence). The CDR3 runs to 17 residues. V lost 7 bases, J lost 5 bases, and 10 bases stayed unmatched. DNA of the CDR3: TGTGCCAGTACCAACTTCGGGGGACTAGCGGGGGACAATGAGCAGTTCTTC. Translating it yields CASTNFGGLAGDNEQFF.

V is TRBV7-2 and J is TRBJ2-5; unclear D gene. There are 11 residues in the CDR3. The V and J ends lost 4 bases and 1 base respectively, with 1 base between them. Germline lookup yields CDR1 SGHTA and CDR2 FQGNSA. CDR3 residues: CASSSQETQYF. The DNA of the CDR3 is TGTGCCAGCAGCTCCCAAGAGACCCAGTACTTC.